The clone carrying this TCR beta chain has a handful of counts. Its antigen is as yet unknown. Sequencing was performed with immunoSEQ multiplex PCR; in TCRdb, only in-frame clones are kept and a portion is missing. The sample shows 200,000 or so clones, 65% to 90% of them seen only once. This specimen belongs to a study of cytomegalovirus exposure and HLA in healthy donors. Study conclusions and caveats: Reported results showed that the classifier diagnosed cytomegalovirus status with high specificity and sensitivity.

This CDR3 comprises 11 residues. V was pared by 2 bases and J by 7 bases, with 6 bases between. Germline V lookup: CDR1 SGDLS, CDR2 YYNGEE. The sequence came from a woman in her twenties or thirties in good health and CMV-seropositive. Sequencing was carried out using PBMCs. The rearrangement uses TRBV9 and TRBJ1-1, with D possibly matching TRBD1 (5 bases). The CDR3 bases are TGTGCCAGCAGCGTTGACAGTGAAGCTTTCTTT. Amino acid sequence: CASSVDSEAFF.